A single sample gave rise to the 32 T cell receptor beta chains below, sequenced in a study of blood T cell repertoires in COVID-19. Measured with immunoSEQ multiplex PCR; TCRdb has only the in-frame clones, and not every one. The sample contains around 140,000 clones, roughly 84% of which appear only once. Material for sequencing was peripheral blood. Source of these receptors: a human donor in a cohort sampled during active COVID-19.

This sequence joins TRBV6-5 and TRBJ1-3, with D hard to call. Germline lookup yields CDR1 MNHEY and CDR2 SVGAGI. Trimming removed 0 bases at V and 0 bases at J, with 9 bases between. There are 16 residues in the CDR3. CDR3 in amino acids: CASSYSNTASGNTIYF. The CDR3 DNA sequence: TGTGCCAGCAGTTACTCGAACACAGCCTCTGGAAACACCATATATTTT.

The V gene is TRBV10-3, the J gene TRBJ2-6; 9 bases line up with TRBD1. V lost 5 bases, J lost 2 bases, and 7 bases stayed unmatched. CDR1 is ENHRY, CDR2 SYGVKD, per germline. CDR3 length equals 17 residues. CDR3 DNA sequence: TGTGCCATCAGTCCCTCAGGGACAGGGACTGGGGCCAACGTCCTGACTTTC. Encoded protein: CAISPSGTGTGANVLTF.

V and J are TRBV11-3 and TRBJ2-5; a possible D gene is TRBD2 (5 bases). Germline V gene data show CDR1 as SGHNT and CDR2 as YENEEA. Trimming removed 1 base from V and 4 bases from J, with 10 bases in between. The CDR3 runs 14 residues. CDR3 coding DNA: TGTGCCAGCAGCTTAGTGGTGGGGAGAGAGACCCAGTACTTC. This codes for CASSLVVGRETQYF. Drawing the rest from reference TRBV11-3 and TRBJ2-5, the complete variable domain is EAGVVQSPRYKIIEKKQPVAFWCNPISGHNTLYWYLQNLGQGPELLIRYENEEAVDDSQLPKDRFSAERLKGVDSTLKIQPAELGDSAVYLCASSLVVGRETQYFGPGTRLLVL.

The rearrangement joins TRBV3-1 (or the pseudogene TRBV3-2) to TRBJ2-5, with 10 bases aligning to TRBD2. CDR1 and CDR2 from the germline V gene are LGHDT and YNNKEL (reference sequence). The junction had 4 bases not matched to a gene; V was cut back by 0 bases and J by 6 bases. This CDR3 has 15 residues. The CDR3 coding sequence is TGTGCCAGCAGCCAAGACCTAGCGGGGGTGAAGACCCAGTACTTC. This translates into CASSQDLAGVKTQYF.

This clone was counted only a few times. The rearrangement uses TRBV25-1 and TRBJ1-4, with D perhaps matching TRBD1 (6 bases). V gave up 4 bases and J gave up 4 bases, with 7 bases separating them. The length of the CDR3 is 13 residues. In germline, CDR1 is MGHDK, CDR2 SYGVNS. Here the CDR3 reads CASSGQDNEKLFF. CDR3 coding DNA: TGTGCCAGCAGTGGACAGGATAATGAAAAACTGTTTTTT.

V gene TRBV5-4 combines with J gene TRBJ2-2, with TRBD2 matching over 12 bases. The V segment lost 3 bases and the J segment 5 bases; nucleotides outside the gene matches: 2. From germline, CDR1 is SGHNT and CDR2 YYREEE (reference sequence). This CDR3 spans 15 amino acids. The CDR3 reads CASSYTSGGTGELFF. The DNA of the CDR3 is TGTGCCAGCAGCTATACTAGCGGGGGGACCGGGGAGCTGTTTTTT.

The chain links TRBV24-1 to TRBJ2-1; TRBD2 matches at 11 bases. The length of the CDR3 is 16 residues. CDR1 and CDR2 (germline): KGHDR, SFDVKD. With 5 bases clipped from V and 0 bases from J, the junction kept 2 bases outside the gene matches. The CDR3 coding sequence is TGTGCCACCAGTGCTAGCGGGAGGTTCTCCTACAATGAGCAGTTCTTC. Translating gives CATSASGRFSYNEQFF.

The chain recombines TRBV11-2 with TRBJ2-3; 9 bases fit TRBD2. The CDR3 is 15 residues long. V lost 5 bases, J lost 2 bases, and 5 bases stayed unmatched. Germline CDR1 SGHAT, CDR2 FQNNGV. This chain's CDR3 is CASSGPGLATDTQYF. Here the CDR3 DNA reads TGTGCCAGCAGCGGACCGGGACTAGCCACAGATACGCAGTATTTT.

The CDR3 loop reads CASSSGTATFGEQFF. In nucleotides, the CDR3 is TGTGCCAGCAGCTCCGGGACAGCCACGTTTGGTGAGCAGTTCTTC. The chain employs TRBV7-3 and TRBJ2-1; 7 nucleotides align to TRBD1. The CDR3 length is 15 residues. CDR1 and CDR2 from the germline V gene are SGHTA and FQGTGA. The J segment lost 9 bases and the V segment lost 4 bases, leaving 12 bases of the junction unmatched.

In DNA, the CDR3 is TGTGCCAGTAGAAGGAAGACAGGACCCGGGGAGCTGTTTTTT. Translated: CASRRKTGPGELFF. The rearrangement uses TRBV19 and TRBJ2-2, with a tentative D call TRBD1 (6 bases). The CDR3 has 14 residues. Between the trimmed V and J ends, which lost 6 bases and 6 bases, there was a span of 14 bases. The germline CDR1 and CDR2 sequences are LNHDA and SQIVND (reference sequence). The full variable domain, in which reference TRBV19 and TRBJ2-2 provide the parts outside the CDR3, is DGGITQSPKYLFRKEGQNVTLSCEQNLNHDAMYWYRQDPGQGLRLIYYSQIVNDFQKGDIAEGYSVSREKKESFPLTVTSAQKNPTAFYLCASRRKTGPGELFFGEGSRLTVL.

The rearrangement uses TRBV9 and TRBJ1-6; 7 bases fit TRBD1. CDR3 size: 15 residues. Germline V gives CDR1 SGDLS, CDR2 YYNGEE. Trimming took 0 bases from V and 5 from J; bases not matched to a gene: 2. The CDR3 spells CASSVAGTDNSPLHF. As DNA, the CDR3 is TGTGCCAGCAGCGTAGCTGGGACAGATAATTCACCCCTCCACTTT.

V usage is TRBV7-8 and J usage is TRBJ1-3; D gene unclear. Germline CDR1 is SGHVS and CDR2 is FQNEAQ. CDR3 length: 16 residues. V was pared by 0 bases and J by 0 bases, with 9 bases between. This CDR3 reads CASSLAFRSSGNTIYF. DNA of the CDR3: TGTGCCAGCAGCTTAGCGTTCCGGAGCTCTGGAAACACCATATATTTT.

This CDR3 is CASSFGTSGSTDTQYF. As DNA, the CDR3 is TGTGCCAGCAGCTTCGGGACTAGCGGTTCTACAGATACGCAGTATTTT. This chain connects TRBV7-9 to TRBJ2-3; TRBD2 matches at 11 bases. CDR3 length: 16 residues. Germline trimming cut 3 bases from V and 3 bases from J; bases unmatched to any gene: 5. CDR1 SEHNR and CDR2 FQNEAQ come from the germline V gene (reference sequence).

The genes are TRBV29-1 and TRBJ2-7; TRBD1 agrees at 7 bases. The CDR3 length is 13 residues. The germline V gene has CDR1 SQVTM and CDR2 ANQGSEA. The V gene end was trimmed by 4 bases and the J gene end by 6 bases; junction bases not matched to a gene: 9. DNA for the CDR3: TGCAGCGTTGCTAATGCGGCAGGGGGCGAGCAGTACGTC. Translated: CSVANAAGGEQYV.

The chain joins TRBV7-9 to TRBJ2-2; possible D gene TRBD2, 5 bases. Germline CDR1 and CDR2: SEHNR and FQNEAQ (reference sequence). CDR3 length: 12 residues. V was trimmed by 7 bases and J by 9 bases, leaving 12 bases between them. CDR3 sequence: CASNGGSRELFF. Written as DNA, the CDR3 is TGTGCCAGCAACGGAGGAAGTAGGGAGCTGTTTTTT.

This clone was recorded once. In nucleotides, the CDR3 is TGTGCCAGCAGCCGGTCCGGGACAGGGTCCTACAATGAGCAGTTCTTC. Translated, it gives CASSRSGTGSYNEQFF. The V and J genes are TRBV7-6 and TRBJ2-1; 9 bases map to TRBD1. Trimming at V came to 5 bases and at J to 1 base, leaving 6 bases not matched to a gene. This CDR3 is built from 16 residues. CDR1 is SGHVS, CDR2 FNYEAQ, per germline.

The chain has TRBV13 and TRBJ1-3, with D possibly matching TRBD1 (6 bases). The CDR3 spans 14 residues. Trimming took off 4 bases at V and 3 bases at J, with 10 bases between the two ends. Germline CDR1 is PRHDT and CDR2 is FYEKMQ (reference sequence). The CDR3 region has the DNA TGTGCCAGCAGCTACTACAGGGTTGGAAACACCATATATTTT. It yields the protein CASSYYRVGNTIYF.

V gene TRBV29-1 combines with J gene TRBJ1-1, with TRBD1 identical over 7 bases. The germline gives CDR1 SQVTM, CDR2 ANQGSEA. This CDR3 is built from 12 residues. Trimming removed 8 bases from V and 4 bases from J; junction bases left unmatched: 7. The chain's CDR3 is CSQQGWVTEAFF. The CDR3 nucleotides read TGCAGCCAACAGGGGTGGGTCACTGAAGCTTTCTTT.

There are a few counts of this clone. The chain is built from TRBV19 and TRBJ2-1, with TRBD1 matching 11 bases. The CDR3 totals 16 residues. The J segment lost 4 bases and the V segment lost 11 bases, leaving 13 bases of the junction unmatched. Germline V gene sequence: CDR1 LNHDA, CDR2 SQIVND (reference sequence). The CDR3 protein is CAVGGGDRGSYNEQFF. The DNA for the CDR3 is TGTGCCGTCGGAGGAGGGGACAGGGGGTCTTACAATGAGCAGTTCTTC.

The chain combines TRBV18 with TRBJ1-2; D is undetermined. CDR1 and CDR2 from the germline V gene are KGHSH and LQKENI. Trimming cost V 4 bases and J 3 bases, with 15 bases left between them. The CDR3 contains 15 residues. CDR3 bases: TGTGCCAGCTCACTCGACGGAGTCCCGGACTATGGCTACACCTTC. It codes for CASSLDGVPDYGYTF.

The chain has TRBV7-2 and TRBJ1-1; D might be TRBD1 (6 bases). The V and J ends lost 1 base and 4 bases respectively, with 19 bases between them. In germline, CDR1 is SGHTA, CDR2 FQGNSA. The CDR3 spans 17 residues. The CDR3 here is CASSLVSSRGKGTEAFF. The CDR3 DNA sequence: TGTGCCAGCAGCTTAGTCTCCAGCAGGGGAAAAGGCACTGAAGCTTTCTTT.

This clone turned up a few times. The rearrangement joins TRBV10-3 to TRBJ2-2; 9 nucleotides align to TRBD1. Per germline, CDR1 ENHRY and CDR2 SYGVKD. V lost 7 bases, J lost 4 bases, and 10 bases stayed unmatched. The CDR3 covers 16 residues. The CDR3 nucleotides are TGTGCCATCAAGAGTTGGACAGGGGTGAGCACCGGGGAGCTGTTTTTT. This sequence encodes CAIKSWTGVSTGELFF.

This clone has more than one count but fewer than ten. The CDR3 DNA sequence: TGTGCCAGCAGCCAACTAGCGGGAGGGTTTCGGGAGACCCAGTACTTC. Amino acids: CASSQLAGGFRETQYF. The V gene is TRBV11-1, the J gene TRBJ2-5; 13 bases fit TRBD2. With 5 bases clipped from V and 5 bases from J, the junction kept 8 bases outside the gene matches. The CDR3 length is 16 residues. CDR1 SGHAT and CDR2 FQDESV come from the germline V gene (reference sequence). Full variable domain (outside the CDR3, taken from reference TRBV11-1 and TRBJ2-5): EAEVAQSPRYKITEKSQAVAFWCDPISGHATLYWYRQILGQGPELLVQFQDESVVDDSQLPKDRFSAERLKGVDSTLKIQPAELGDSAMYLCASSQLAGGFRETQYFGPGTRLLVL.

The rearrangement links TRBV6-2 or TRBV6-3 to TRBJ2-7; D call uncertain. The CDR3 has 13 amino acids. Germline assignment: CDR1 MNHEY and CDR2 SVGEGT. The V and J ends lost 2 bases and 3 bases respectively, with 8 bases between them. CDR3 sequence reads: CASSYRSDYEQYV. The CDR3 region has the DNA TGTGCCAGCAGTTACAGGAGCGACTACGAGCAGTACGTC.

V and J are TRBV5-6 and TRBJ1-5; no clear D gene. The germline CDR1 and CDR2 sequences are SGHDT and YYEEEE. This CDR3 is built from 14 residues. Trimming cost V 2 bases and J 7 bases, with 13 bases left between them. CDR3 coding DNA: TGTGCCAGCAGCTTCGGGAGCCTAAGCCAGCCCCAGCATTTT. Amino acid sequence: CASSFGSLSQPQHF.

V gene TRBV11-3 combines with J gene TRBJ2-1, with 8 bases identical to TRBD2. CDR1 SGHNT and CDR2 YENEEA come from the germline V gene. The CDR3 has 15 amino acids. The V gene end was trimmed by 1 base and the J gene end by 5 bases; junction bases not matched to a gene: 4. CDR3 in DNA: TGTGCCAGCAGCTTAGTCGGGAGGGGCAACAATGAGCAGTTCTTC. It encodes CASSLVGRGNNEQFF. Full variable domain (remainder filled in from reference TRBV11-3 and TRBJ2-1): EAGVVQSPRYKIIEKKQPVAFWCNPISGHNTLYWYLQNLGQGPELLIRYENEEAVDDSQLPKDRFSAERLKGVDSTLKIQPAELGDSAVYLCASSLVGRGNNEQFFGPGTRLTVL.

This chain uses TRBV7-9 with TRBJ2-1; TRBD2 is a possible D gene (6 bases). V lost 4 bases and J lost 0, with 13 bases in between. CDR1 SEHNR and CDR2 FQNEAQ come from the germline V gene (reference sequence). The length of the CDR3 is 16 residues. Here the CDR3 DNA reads TGTGCCAGCAGCTCAATAGCGGTTAGCTCCTACAATGAGCAGTTCTTC. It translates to CASSSIAVSSYNEQFF. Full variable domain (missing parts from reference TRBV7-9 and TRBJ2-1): DTGVSQNPRHKITKRGQNVTFRCDPISEHNRLYWYRQTLGQGPEFLTYFQNEAQLEKSRLLSDRFSAERPKGSFSTLEIQRTEQGDSAMYLCASSSIAVSSYNEQFFGPGTRLTVL.

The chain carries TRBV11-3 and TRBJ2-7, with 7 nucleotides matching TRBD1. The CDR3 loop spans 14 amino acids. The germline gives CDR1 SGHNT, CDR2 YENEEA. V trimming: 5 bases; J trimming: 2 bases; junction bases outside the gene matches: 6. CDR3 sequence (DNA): TGTGCCAGCAGCACCCAGACAGGGCCCTACGAGCAGTACTTC. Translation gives CASSTQTGPYEQYF. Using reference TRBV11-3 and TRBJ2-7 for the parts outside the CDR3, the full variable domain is EAGVVQSPRYKIIEKKQPVAFWCNPISGHNTLYWYLQNLGQGPELLIRYENEEAVDDSQLPKDRFSAERLKGVDSTLKIQPAELGDSAVYLCASSTQTGPYEQYFGPGTRLTVT.

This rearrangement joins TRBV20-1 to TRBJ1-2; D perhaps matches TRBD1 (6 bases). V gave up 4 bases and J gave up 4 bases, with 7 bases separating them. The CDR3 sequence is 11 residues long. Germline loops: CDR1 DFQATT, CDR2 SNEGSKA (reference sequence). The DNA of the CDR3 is TGCAGTGCTAACAGGGCCTATGGCTACACCTTC. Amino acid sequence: CSANRAYGYTF.

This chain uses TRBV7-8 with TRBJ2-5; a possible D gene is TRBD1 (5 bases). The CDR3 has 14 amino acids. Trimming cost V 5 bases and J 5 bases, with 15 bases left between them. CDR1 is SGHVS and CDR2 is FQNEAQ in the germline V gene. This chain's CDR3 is CASSQEGVRETQYF. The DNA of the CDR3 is TGTGCCAGCAGCCAGGAAGGGGTCAGGGAGACCCAGTACTTC.

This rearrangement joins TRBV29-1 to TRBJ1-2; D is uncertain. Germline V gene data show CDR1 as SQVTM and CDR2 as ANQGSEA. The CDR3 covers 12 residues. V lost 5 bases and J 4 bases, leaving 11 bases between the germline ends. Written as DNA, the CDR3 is TGCAGCGTTTCGCCGGAGGGCTATGGCTACACCTTC. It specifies CSVSPEGYGYTF.

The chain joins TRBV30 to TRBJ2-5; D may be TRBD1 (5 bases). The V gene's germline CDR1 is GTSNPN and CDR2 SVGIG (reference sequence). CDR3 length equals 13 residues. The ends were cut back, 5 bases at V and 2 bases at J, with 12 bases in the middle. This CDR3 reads CAWSDRLQETQYF. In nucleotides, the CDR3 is TGTGCCTGGTCCGACAGATTACAAGAGACCCAGTACTTC.